Listed below are T cell receptor beta chains from one sample, sequenced in a study of lymphopenia after photon versus proton radiotherapy. This table comes from immunoSEQ multiplex PCR, and its TCRdb copy is limited to in-frame clones, with some not included. Found here are approximately 20,000 clones, approximately 90% of them singletons; the top ten hold about 6%. This material consisted of peripheral blood, taken from a patient treated with photon-based radiotherapy. These receptors originate from a man between 60 and 70 years old with pancreatic cancer. Both conserved end residues are part of each CDR3. The order of the fields is CDR3 protein, V gene.

CDR3aa: CASSLLVVRGVSGANVLTF
v_gene: TRBV11-2

CDR3aa: CASSSSLSSNVLTF
v_gene: TRBV9

CDR3aa: CSAIDTYGYTF
v_gene: TRBV20-1

CDR3aa: CASSLGFTSGTDTQYF
v_gene: TRBV5-1

CDR3aa: CASRSDRGSYNEQFF
v_gene: TRBV7-2

CDR3aa: CASSYGPPVPHYGYTF
v_gene: TRBV27

CDR3aa: CASSFLAGGADIQYF
v_gene: TRBV6-6

CDR3aa: CAWSAHPGVQPQHF
v_gene: TRBV30

CDR3aa: CASSPSGRETQYF
v_gene: TRBV19

CDR3aa: CAGGSTSGANVLTF
v_gene: TRBV30

CDR3aa: CASSPRGGTGRSGYTF
v_gene: TRBV5-6

CDR3aa: CASSRQGYNEQFF
v_gene: TRBV14

CDR3aa: CAWTRDRRLRGYTF
v_gene: TRBV30

CDR3aa: CASSQTRGSSYEQYF
v_gene: TRBV5-5

CDR3aa: CASSQPSGGNYEQYF
v_gene: TRBV4-2

CDR3aa: CASRWGGSRRMDTQYF
v_gene: TRBV13

CDR3aa: CASSSTGLRTDTQYF
v_gene: TRBV11-3

CDR3aa: CASSVGTGGKGYTF
v_gene: TRBV9

CDR3aa: CASSTAGSQPQHF
v_gene: TRBV6-5

CDR3aa: CASSLFAGGLESYNEQFF
v_gene: TRBV5-6

CDR3aa: CASSDPRLNTEAFF
v_gene: TRBV10-1

CDR3aa: CASSVSTTGDYGYTF
v_gene: TRBV9

CDR3aa: CASSRTVNTGELFF
v_gene: TRBV5-6

CDR3aa: CASGGISYQETQYF
v_gene: TRBV5-4

CDR3aa: CASSSEQGSYTDTQYF
v_gene: TRBV5-6

CDR3aa: CASSQNGVLGGTQYF
v_gene: TRBV2

CDR3aa: CATSRGSGGEYEQYF
v_gene: TRBV15

CDR3aa: CASSPAQTGSGNTIYF
v_gene: TRBV18

CDR3aa: CASSVEDYTEAFF
v_gene: TRBV6-1

CDR3aa: CASSVDGDYEQYF
v_gene: TRBV9

CDR3aa: CASKDRGLGGELFF
v_gene: TRBV19